The 23 T cell receptor beta chains presented below share a single source sample, sequenced in a study of blood T cell repertoires in COVID-19. Sequenced by immunoSEQ multiplex PCR; TCRdb stores in-frame clones only, minus some. Among 200,000 to 250,000 clones listed, 70% to 90% were seen once. Sequenced sample: peripheral blood. These TCRs come from a man aged 30-40 years with COVID-19, enrolled during active disease.

V gene TRBV7-9 combines with J gene TRBJ2-7, with D possibly matching TRBD2 (6 bases). Per the germline V gene, CDR1 is SEHNR and CDR2 is FQNEAQ (reference sequence). CDR3 length equals 13 residues. Trimming shortened V by 1 base and J by 6 bases, and 10 bases separated the two germline ends. CDR3 protein: CASSLGGGREQYF. As DNA, the CDR3 is TGTGCCAGCAGCTTAGGAGGAGGGCGCGAGCAGTACTTC.

This chain links TRBV5-1 with TRBJ1-4, with D possibly being TRBD1 (5 bases). Germline V gene sequence: CDR1 SGHRS, CDR2 YFSETQ. Trimming removed 0 bases at V and 4 bases at J, with 10 bases between. The CDR3 loop spans 15 amino acids. CDR3 protein: CASSLGGQNNEKLFF. The CDR3 nucleotides are TGCGCCAGCAGCTTGGGGGGCCAGAATAATGAAAAACTGTTTTTT.

V usage is TRBV6-2 or TRBV6-3 and J usage is TRBJ2-2; 10 positions match TRBD2. Germline loops: CDR1 MNHEY, CDR2 SVGEGT. This CDR3 spans 16 amino acids. The V gene end was trimmed by 0 bases and the J gene end by 6 bases; junction bases not matched to a gene: 4. DNA for the CDR3: TGTGCCAGCAGTTACTCGGGACTAGCGACCGCCGGGGAGCTGTTTTTT. Translated: CASSYSGLATAGELFF.

The genes are TRBV7-9 and TRBJ2-7, with 8 bases aligning to TRBD1. Trimming at V came to 5 bases and at J to 3 bases, leaving 6 bases not matched to a gene. The CDR3 covers 14 residues. CDR1 is SEHNR and CDR2 is FQNEAQ in the germline V gene (reference sequence). CDR3 loop: CASSTTGVFYEQYF. CDR3 DNA: TGTGCCAGCAGCACGACAGGGGTATTCTACGAGCAGTACTTC.

The CDR3 region has the DNA TGTGCCAGCAGTGAAGCGCTTAGCGGGGCCCACAATGAGCAGTTCTTC. Translating gives CASSEALSGAHNEQFF. The chain links TRBV6-1 to TRBJ2-1, with TRBD2 matching 8 bases. Trimming took 0 bases from V and 5 from J; bases not matched to a gene: 6. The CDR3 is 16 residues long. Germline lookup yields CDR1 MNHNS and CDR2 SASEGT.

The rearrangement joins TRBV3-1 (or the pseudogene TRBV3-2) to TRBJ2-1; D is possibly TRBD2 (6 bases). This CDR3 has 13 residues. CDR1 LGHDT and CDR2 YNNKEL come from the germline V gene (reference sequence). V lost 3 bases and J lost 8, with 11 bases in between. The CDR3 nucleotides are TGTGCCAGCAGCCAGGAGGGTGGGGATGAGCAGTTCTTC. It specifies CASSQEGGDEQFF.

This chain links TRBV5-1 with TRBJ2-7; 8 bases are a match to TRBD1. V shed 0 bases and J 0 bases; nucleotides not matched to a gene: 2. In germline, CDR1 is SGHRS, CDR2 YFSETQ. The CDR3 covers 15 residues. Here the CDR3 reads CASSLAGGHSYEQYF. CDR3 nucleotides: TGCGCCAGCAGCTTGGCAGGGGGCCACTCCTACGAGCAGTACTTC.

The chain is built from TRBV4-1 and TRBJ2-1; D call uncertain. This CDR3 has 14 amino acids. Germline CDR1 reads MGHRA; CDR2 reads YSYEKL. Trimming took off 0 bases at V and 4 bases at J, with 7 bases between the two ends. This chain's CDR3 is CASSQDYRYNEQFF. The CDR3 nucleotides are TGCGCCAGCAGCCAAGATTACAGATACAATGAGCAGTTCTTC.

The rearrangement links TRBV19 to TRBJ1-2; D is perhaps TRBD1 (5 bases). CDR1 LNHDA and CDR2 SQIVND come from the germline V gene (reference sequence). V lost 3 bases and J lost 5, with 22 bases in between. The CDR3 runs 17 residues. The CDR3 nucleotides read TGTGCCAGTAGTATTTTATTTCGGTTGGGCAGGGCTTATGGCTACACCTTC. Amino acid sequence: CASSILFRLGRAYGYTF.

J is TRBJ2-7 and V is TRBV27; 8 nucleotides agree with TRBD1. CDR1 and CDR2 (germline): MNHEY, SMNVEV (reference sequence). After removal of 7 bases from V and 6 bases from J, the junction contained 17 bases not matched to a gene. The CDR3 has 16 amino acids. CDR3 amino acids: CASNGRDRTGRPEQYF. CDR3 nucleotides: TGTGCCAGCAATGGACGTGACAGGACAGGGCGCCCCGAGCAGTACTTC.

This chain links TRBV16 with TRBJ2-6; D unclear. Germline V gives CDR1 KGHSY, CDR2 FQNENV. CDR3 length: 13 amino acids. The V and J ends lost 2 bases and 8 bases respectively, with 7 bases between them. In nucleotides, the CDR3 is TGTGCCAGCAGCCAAGTCAGGACCAACGTCCTGACTTTC. Protein: CASSQVRTNVLTF.

V is TRBV9 and J is TRBJ2-1, with TRBD1 identical over 7 bases. Germline-derived CDR1 and CDR2 are SGDLS and YYNGEE. The CDR3 is 13 residues long. V dropped 4 bases and J dropped 10; count of bases not matched to a gene: 8. The CDR3 DNA is TGTGCCAGCAGCACCTCAGGGGGTGGGGAGCAGTTCTTC. Its translation is CASSTSGGGEQFF.

This clone was counted once. The chain recombines TRBV2 with TRBJ1-2, with 10 bases matching TRBD1. The CDR3 loop spans 16 amino acids. Germline-derived CDR1 and CDR2 are SNHLY and FYNNEI. Trimming at V came to 7 bases and at J to 7 bases, leaving 15 bases not matched to a gene. The CDR3: CASTQPRWTGGGGYTF. Here the CDR3 DNA reads TGTGCCAGCACCCAACCAAGGTGGACAGGGGGTGGTGGCTACACCTTC.

The V call is TRBV28, the J call TRBJ1-2; tentative D call: TRBD1 (6 bases). The CDR3 runs 12 residues. Germline V CDR1 and CDR2: MDHEN, SYDVKM. The V and J ends lost 5 bases and 5 bases respectively, with 9 bases between them. Here the CDR3 reads CASSLGQYGYTF. The DNA for the CDR3 is TGTGCCAGCAGTCTTGGACAGTATGGCTACACCTTC.

V and J are TRBV3-1 (or the pseudogene TRBV3-2) and TRBJ1-2, with 7 positions matching TRBD1. The CDR3 length is 13 residues. Per the germline V gene, CDR1 is LGHDT and CDR2 is YNNKEL (reference sequence). The ends lost 5 bases at V and 4 bases at J; junction bases unmatched: 4. The DNA for the CDR3 is TGTGCCAGCAGCTCCGGGACAGTCTATGGCTACACCTTC. This translates into CASSSGTVYGYTF.

The chain uses TRBV24-1 and TRBJ1-2; no definite D call. V was trimmed by 3 bases and J by 6 bases, leaving 16 bases between them. The CDR3 contains 15 residues. Germline V gene data show CDR1 as KGHDR and CDR2 as SFDVKD. This CDR3 is CATSDDNRATHGYTF. The DNA of the CDR3 is TGTGCCACCAGTGATGATAATAGAGCGACCCATGGCTACACCTTC.

The chain links TRBV11-2 to TRBJ1-4; 9 bases map to TRBD1. CDR3 length: 15 residues. The germline CDR1 and CDR2 sequences are SGHAT and FQNNGV. The V and J ends lost 4 bases and 4 bases, in that order; junction bases with no gene match: 4. The CDR3 loop reads CASSYGQGNNEKLFF. As DNA, the CDR3 is TGTGCCAGCAGCTACGGACAGGGGAATAATGAAAAACTGTTTTTT.

The rearrangement links TRBV19 to TRBJ1-6; D is undetermined. Germline V gene data show CDR1 as LNHDA and CDR2 as SQIVND (reference sequence). The CDR3 totals 14 residues. Trimming left V 7 bases short and J 3 bases short, with 10 bases between. The CDR3: CASNPGNYNSPLHF. CDR3 DNA sequence: TGTGCCAGTAACCCCGGGAACTATAATTCACCCCTCCACTTT.

DNA for the CDR3: TGTGCCTGGAGTTTGATGGACAGGGCCGGGGGCGATGAGCAGTTCTTC. It is translated as CAWSLMDRAGGDEQFF. J is TRBJ2-1 and V is TRBV30; 8 positions agree with TRBD1. J lost 8 bases, V lost 2 bases, and 14 bases had no gene match. The germline CDR1 and CDR2 sequences are GTSNPN and SVGIG (reference sequence). The length of the CDR3 is 16 residues.

The rearrangement links TRBV4-3 to TRBJ1-6; no clear D gene. The CDR3 contains 15 residues. The V gene lost 4 bases and the J gene lost 5 bases, with 12 bases spanning the gap. Germline loops: CDR1 LGHNA, CDR2 YSLEER. The CDR3 sequence is CASSRLTSNNSPLHF. The CDR3, as DNA: TGCGCCAGCAGCCGCCTGACATCGAATAATTCACCCCTCCACTTT.

This sequence joins TRBV18 and TRBJ2-3; possible D gene TRBD2, 6 bases. Per germline, CDR1 KGHSH and CDR2 LQKENI. Trimming removed 5 bases from V and 7 bases from J, with 19 bases in between. The CDR3 runs 15 residues. The CDR3 DNA sequence: TGTGCCAGCTCATCCCCCACGGCGGGGAGTTATACGCAGTATTTT. This codes for CASSSPTAGSYTQYF.

V usage is TRBV10-3 and J usage is TRBJ2-7; possible D gene TRBD1, 8 bases. Germline lookup yields CDR1 ENHRY and CDR2 SYGVKD. CDR3 length equals 15 residues. V was cut by 7 bases and J by 3 bases, with 19 bases left in between. CDR3 nucleotide sequence: TGTGCCATCACCGAAGGGGGGGGACAGGACTACGAGCAGTACTTC. Its translation: CAITEGGGQDYEQYF.

The rearrangement joins TRBV6-2 or TRBV6-3 to TRBJ1-2, with D tentatively TRBD1 (6 bases). V lost 2 bases, J lost 2 bases, and 15 bases lay in between. The germline gives CDR1 MNHEY, CDR2 SVGEGT. The CDR3 is 16 amino acids. The CDR3, as DNA: TGTGCCAGCAGTTACCCCCCGGACAGTAGAAACTATGGCTACACCTTC. It encodes CASSYPPDSRNYGYTF.